This T cell receptor beta chain was recorded in a study of shared clonotypes between healthy human individuals. In the study overall: Plates per donor: three CD4 naive, three CD4 memory, two CD8 naive, one CD8 memory.

The CDR3 has 14 residues. Trimming stripped 2 bases from V and 2 bases from J, with 7 bases between. Germline V gene lookup returns CDR1 MNHNY and CDR2 SVGAGI (reference sequence). Note on this clone: The same CDR3 is also encoded by other DNA sequences in this sample.

Division of CD4+ cells produced a CD45RA+ naive subset and a CD45RA-negative memory subset. Running of the assay took place at deep level. Only in-frame clones appear in the TCRdb table, and some are missing; sequencing was by immunoSEQ multiplex PCR. Of 2 million to 2.5 million clones listed, about 94% are singletons. The genes are TRBV6-6 and TRBJ1-3; no clear D. Sequencing was done on a sample of naive CD4+ T cells sorted from blood. Subset reported: CD45RA+ positively selected. This sequence originates from a man aged 18 to 30 in good health. In DNA, the CDR3 is TGTGCCAGCAGTTACGGCGGGACTGGAAACACCATATATTTT. Protein product: CASSYGGTGNTIYF.